The clone carrying this T cell receptor (beta chain) was observed a few times. Its specificity is unknown. Sequence at one end of the junction differs from germline and may be a read error. These data are taken from a study of CD8+CD57+ T cells in acquired aplastic anemia. Study as a whole: Sorting CD4+ and CD8+ cells gave DNA averaging about 3.3 ug. An average of roughly 11 million reads for CD4+ cells was obtained from healthy donors.

The template used for profiling TCR beta VDJ and CDR3 was genomic DNA. Each CDR3 protein is one row after TCRdb ran MiXCR on the reads. The sample has approximately 170,000 distinct CDR3 sequences, 60% to 70% seen once; the top ten hold roughly 42%. Study-wide points: CD8+ Simpson's diversity in patients was not significantly different from that in controls. Common to patients and controls were 25 to 30 CD8+ CDR3 sequences.

This CDR3 has 14 residues. Germline lookup yields CDR1 SGHTA and CDR2 FQGNSA. The chain employs TRBV7-2 and TRBJ2-7; no definite D call. The sample taken for sequencing was sorted CD4+, CD8+, or CD8+CD57+ T cells (not recorded which) from PBMCs. The receptor's source is a human donor in good health. The CDR3 coding sequence is TGCGCCAGCAGCTTAAGGACGTCAGACTACGAGCAGTACTTC. It codes for CASSLRTSDYEQYF. The full variable domain, completed using reference TRBV7-2 and TRBJ2-7, is GAGVSQSPSNKVTEKGKDVELRCDPISGHTALYWYRQSLGQGLEFLIYFQGNSAPDKSGLPSDRFSAERTGGSVSTLTIQRTQQEDSAVYLCASSLRTSDYEQYFGPGTRLTVT.